A single sample gave rise to the 16 T cell receptor beta chains below, sequenced in a study of T-cell reconstitution after alpha-beta-depleted transplantation in children. Unique molecular identifiers were built into the TCRbeta library. Using its own MiXCR run on the PCR reads, TCRdb lists one record per CDR3 protein. Of about 540,000 distinct CDR3 sequences listed, 25% to 30% are singletons. The sequences come from PBMCs, collected before TCRalphabeta/CD19-depleted stem cell transplant. The receptors were sampled from a boy in the first two years of life with Wiskott-Aldrich syndrome, due to receive a stem cell transplant.

V usage is TRBV14 and J usage is TRBJ1-3; D call uncertain. The CDR3 covers 14 residues. Germline V gives CDR1 SGHDN, CDR2 FVKESK. The V end lost 1 base, the J end lost 3 bases, and 7 bases lay between the germline ends. CDR3 sequence reads: CASSQVNSGNTIYF. DNA of the CDR3: TGTGCCAGCAGCCAAGTCAACAGTGGAAACACCATATATTTT.

This clonotype was detected only a few times. V is TRBV18 and J is TRBJ2-1; 9 nucleotides line up with TRBD1. The junction had 9 bases not matched to a gene; V was cut back by 6 bases and J by 6 bases. Germline V CDR1 and CDR2: KGHSH, LQKENI. The CDR3 sequence is 15 residues long. CDR3 DNA sequence: TGTGCCAGCTCGTCACAGGGGGCGGCAAGCAATGAGCAGTTCTTC. It translates to CASSSQGAASNEQFF.

This clonotype appeared a few times. The CDR3 loop reads CASNLRFQETQYF. Here the CDR3 DNA reads TGTGCCAGCAATCTACGCTTCCAAGAGACCCAGTACTTC. This sequence joins TRBV5-5 and TRBJ2-5; D unresolved. V was clipped by 6 bases and J by 1 base, with 10 bases between them. The germline CDR1 and CDR2 sequences are SGHKS and YYEKEE (reference sequence). This CDR3 contains 13 residues.

The V and J genes are TRBV20-1 and TRBJ1-2, with 8 bases matching TRBD1. V shed 5 bases, J shed 8 bases, and the junction held 10 bases outside the gene matches. Germline CDR1 is DFQATT and CDR2 is SNEGSKA (reference sequence). This CDR3 has 13 residues. CDR3 DNA sequence: TGCAGTGCTCGACGGACAGGGAGCTCAGGCTACACCTTC. Translating gives CSARRTGSSGYTF.

There are a few counts of this clonotype. This rearrangement joins TRBV12-3 or TRBV12-4 to TRBJ2-7; TRBD1 matches 8 bases. The CDR3 runs 17 residues. Trimming at V came to 2 bases and at J to 4 bases, leaving 13 bases not matched to a gene. The CDR3 nucleotides read TGTGCCAGCAGTTTACGGGTAGAGGACAGGGCCCCGTACGAGCAGTACTTC. This codes for CASSLRVEDRAPYEQYF.

The chain uses TRBV24-1 and TRBJ2-3; D possibly matches TRBD1 or TRBD2 (5 bases each). Germline assignment: CDR1 KGHDR and CDR2 SFDVKD. The CDR3 is 19 residues long. With 3 bases removed from V and 2 bases from J, the gap between germline ends came to 23 bases. The CDR3 sequence is CATSDPGPATAQPTDTQYF. The CDR3 DNA reads TGTGCCACCAGTGATCCGGGGCCCGCAACGGCCCAACCCACAGATACGCAGTATTTT.

This clonotype was recorded a few times. This chain uses TRBV29-1 with TRBJ2-4; D call uncertain. CDR1 and CDR2 from the germline V gene are SQVTM and ANQGSEA. The germline V and J ends were trimmed by 2 bases and 2 bases, with 10 bases remaining between them. The length of the CDR3 is 14 residues. CDR3 in amino acids: CSVELPGTKNIQYF. The CDR3 nucleotides are TGCAGCGTTGAACTTCCGGGTACCAAAAACATTCAGTACTTC.

The CDR3 reads CASSRTSKGTQYF. The DNA of the CDR3 is TGCGCCAGCAGCCGGACTAGTAAGGGGACCCAGTACTTC. This rearrangement joins TRBV5-1 to TRBJ2-5, with 7 bases aligning to TRBD2. The V gene's germline CDR1 is SGHRS and CDR2 YFSETQ. The V gene end was trimmed by 4 bases and the J gene end by 7 bases; junction bases not matched to a gene: 7. The CDR3 is 13 residues long.

This clonotype showed up just once. J is TRBJ2-3 and V is TRBV20-1, with 15 bases identical to TRBD2. The CDR3 extends over 15 amino acids. Trimming removed 3 bases from V and 4 bases from J; junction bases left unmatched: 2. The germline V gene has CDR1 DFQATT and CDR2 SNEGSKA (reference sequence). CDR3 bases: TGCAGTGCTAGTGGACTAGCGGGAGGGCCAGATACGCAGTATTTT. Translated, it gives CSASGLAGGPDTQYF.

The chain carries TRBV7-8 and TRBJ2-7, with D maybe TRBD1 (6 bases). The CDR3 loop spans 14 amino acids. Germline CDR1 and CDR2: SGHVS and FQNEAQ. Trimming removed 5 bases from V and 3 bases from J, with 14 bases in between. The CDR3 protein is CASSPSDSYYEQYF. The CDR3 DNA is TGTGCCAGCAGCCCATCGGACAGCTACTACGAGCAGTACTTC.

This chain joins TRBV5-1 and TRBJ2-3; D ambiguous. Germline assignment: CDR1 SGHRS and CDR2 YFSETQ. This CDR3 has 16 amino acids. V lost 1 base and J 0 bases, leaving 12 bases between the germline ends. The CDR3 loop is CASSLWLGPSTDTQYF. The CDR3 DNA follows: TGCGCCAGCAGCTTGTGGCTAGGCCCAAGCACAGATACGCAGTATTTT. The full variable domain, with the rest looked up from reference TRBV5-1 and TRBJ2-3, is KAGVTQTPRYLIKTRGQQVTLSCSPISGHRSVSWYQQTPGQGLQFLFEYFSETQRNKGNFPGRFSGRQFSNSRSEMNVSTLELGDSALYLCASSLWLGPSTDTQYFGPGTRLTVL.

The table lists this clonotype with a few counts. CDR3 residues: CSARDGNNEQFF. The CDR3 DNA follows: TGCAGTGCTAGAGATGGTAACAATGAGCAGTTCTTC. The chain is built from TRBV20-1 and TRBJ2-1, with unresolved D. V lost 0 bases to trimming and J lost 5 bases, with 5 bases between them. Germline CDR1 reads DFQATT; CDR2 reads SNEGSKA (reference sequence). This CDR3 is 12 amino acids long.

This clonotype came up a few times. The genes are TRBV5-5 and TRBJ2-1; D ambiguous. There are 15 residues in the CDR3. V gave up 6 bases and J gave up 0 bases, with 13 bases separating them. Germline values: CDR1 SGHKS, CDR2 YYEKEE (reference sequence). The CDR3 sequence is CASTYRSSSYNEQFF. CDR3 nucleotides: TGTGCCAGCACCTACCGAAGTAGCTCCTACAATGAGCAGTTCTTC.

The chain is built from TRBV5-1 and TRBJ2-1; possibly TRBD2 for D (5 bases). The V gene's germline CDR1 is SGHRS and CDR2 YFSETQ. CDR3 length equals 16 residues. V was cut by 1 base and J by 8 bases, with 19 bases left in between. The CDR3: CASSLSGVASVDEQFF. The CDR3 DNA sequence: TGCGCCAGCAGCTTGTCCGGGGTAGCTTCGGTCGATGAGCAGTTCTTC.

This chain links TRBV20-1 with TRBJ2-7, with 12 positions matching TRBD2. The V gene end was trimmed by 3 bases and the J gene end by 4 bases; junction bases not matched to a gene: 1. This CDR3 spans 13 amino acids. CDR1 and CDR2 from the germline V gene are DFQATT and SNEGSKA (reference sequence). For the CDR3, the DNA is TGCAGTGCTAGTCTAGCGGGAGGGTACGAGCAGTACTTC. As protein: CSASLAGGYEQYF.

The gene calls are TRBV12-3 or TRBV12-4 and TRBJ2-2; D is unclear. The V and J ends lost 3 bases and 0 bases respectively, with 11 bases between them. The CDR3 loop spans 16 amino acids. The CDR3, as DNA: TGTGCCAGCAGTTTTCGGCACAGAGCGAACACCGGGGAGCTGTTTTTT. This sequence encodes CASSFRHRANTGELFF.